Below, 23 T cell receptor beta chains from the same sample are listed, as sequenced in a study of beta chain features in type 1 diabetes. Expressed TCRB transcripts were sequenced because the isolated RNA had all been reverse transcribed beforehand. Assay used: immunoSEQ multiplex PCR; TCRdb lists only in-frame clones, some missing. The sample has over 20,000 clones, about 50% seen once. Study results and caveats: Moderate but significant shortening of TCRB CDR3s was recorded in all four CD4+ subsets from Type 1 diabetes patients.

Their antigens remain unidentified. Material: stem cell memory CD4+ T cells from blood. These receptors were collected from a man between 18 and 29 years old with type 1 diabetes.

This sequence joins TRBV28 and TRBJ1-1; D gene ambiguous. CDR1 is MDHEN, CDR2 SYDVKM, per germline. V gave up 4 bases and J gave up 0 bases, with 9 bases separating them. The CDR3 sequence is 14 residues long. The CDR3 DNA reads TGTGCCAGCAGTTCGGGAGCACTGAACACTGAAGCTTTCTTT. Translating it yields CASSSGALNTEAFF.

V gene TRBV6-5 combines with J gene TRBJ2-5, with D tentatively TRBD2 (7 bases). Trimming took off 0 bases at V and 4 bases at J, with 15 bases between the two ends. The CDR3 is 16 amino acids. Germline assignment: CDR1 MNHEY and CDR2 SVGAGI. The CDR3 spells CASSYSGRVGAETQYF. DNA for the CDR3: TGTGCCAGCAGTTACTCAGGGAGGGTGGGGGCAGAGACCCAGTACTTC.

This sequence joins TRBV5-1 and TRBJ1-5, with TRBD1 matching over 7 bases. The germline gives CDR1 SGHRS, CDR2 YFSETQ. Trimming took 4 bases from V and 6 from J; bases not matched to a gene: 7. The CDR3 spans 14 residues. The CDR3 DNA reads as TGCGCCAGCAGCCCGGGCCAGGGGGGTCAGCCCCAGCATTTT. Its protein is CASSPGQGGQPQHF.

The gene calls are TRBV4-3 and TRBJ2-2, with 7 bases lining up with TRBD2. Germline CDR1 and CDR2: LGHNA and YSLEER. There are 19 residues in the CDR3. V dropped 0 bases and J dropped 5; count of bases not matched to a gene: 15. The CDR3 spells CASSQEPYPKRGETGELFF. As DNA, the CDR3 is TGCGCCAGCAGCCAAGAACCTTACCCCAAGCGGGGCGAGACCGGGGAGCTGTTTTTT.

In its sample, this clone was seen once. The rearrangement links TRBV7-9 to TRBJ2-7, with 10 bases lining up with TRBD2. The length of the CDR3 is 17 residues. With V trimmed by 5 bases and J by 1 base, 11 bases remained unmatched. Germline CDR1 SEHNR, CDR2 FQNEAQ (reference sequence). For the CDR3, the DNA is TGTGCCAGCAGCCCACGTGGGGCTAGCGGGGGTTCCTACGAGCAGTACTTC. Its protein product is CASSPRGASGGSYEQYF.

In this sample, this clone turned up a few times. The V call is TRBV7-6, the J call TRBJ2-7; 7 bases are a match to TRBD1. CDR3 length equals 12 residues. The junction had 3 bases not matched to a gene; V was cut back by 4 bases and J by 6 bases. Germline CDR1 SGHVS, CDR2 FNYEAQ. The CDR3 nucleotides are TGTGCCAGCAGCTCCTACAGGGGCGAGCAGTACTTC. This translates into CASSSYRGEQYF.

CDR3 DNA sequence: TGTGCCACCAGCAGAGATGCGGGGGGCGTCTCTGGAAACACCATATATTTT. It codes for CATSRDAGGVSGNTIYF. The rearrangement uses TRBV15 and TRBJ1-3, with a tentative D call TRBD1 (6 bases). Trimming shortened V by 0 bases and J by 0 bases, and 12 bases separated the two germline ends. CDR1 is LNHNV, CDR2 YYDKDF, per germline (reference sequence). The CDR3 runs 17 residues.

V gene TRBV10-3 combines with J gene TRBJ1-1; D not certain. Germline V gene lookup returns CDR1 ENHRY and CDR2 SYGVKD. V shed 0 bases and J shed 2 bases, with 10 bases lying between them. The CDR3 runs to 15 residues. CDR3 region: CAISESIGSNTEAFF. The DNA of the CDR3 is TGTGCCATCAGTGAGTCCATCGGGTCAAACACTGAAGCTTTCTTT.

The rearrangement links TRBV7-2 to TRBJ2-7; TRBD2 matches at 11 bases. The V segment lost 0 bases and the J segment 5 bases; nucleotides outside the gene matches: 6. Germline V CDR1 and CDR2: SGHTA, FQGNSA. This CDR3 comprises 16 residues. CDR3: CASSLAASGGIHEQYF. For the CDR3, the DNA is TGTGCCAGCAGCTTAGCTGCTAGCGGGGGGATCCACGAGCAGTACTTC.

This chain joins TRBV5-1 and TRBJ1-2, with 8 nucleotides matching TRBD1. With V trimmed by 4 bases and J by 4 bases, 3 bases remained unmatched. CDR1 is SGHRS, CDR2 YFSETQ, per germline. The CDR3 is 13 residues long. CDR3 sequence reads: CASSPTGVYGYTF. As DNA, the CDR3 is TGCGCCAGCAGCCCGACAGGGGTCTATGGCTACACCTTC.

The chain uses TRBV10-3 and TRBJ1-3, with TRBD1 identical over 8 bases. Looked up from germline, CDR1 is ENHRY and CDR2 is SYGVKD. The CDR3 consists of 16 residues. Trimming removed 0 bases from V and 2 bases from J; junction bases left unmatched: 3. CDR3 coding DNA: TGTGCCATCAGTGAGTCGACAGGGGCCGCTGGAAACACCATATATTTT. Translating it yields CAISESTGAAGNTIYF.

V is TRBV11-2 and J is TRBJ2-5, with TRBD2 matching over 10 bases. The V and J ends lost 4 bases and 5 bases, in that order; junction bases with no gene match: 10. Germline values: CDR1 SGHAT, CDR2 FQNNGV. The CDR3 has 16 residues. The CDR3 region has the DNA TGTGCCAGCAGCTCCATCAGCGGGGGGGCCCAGGAGACCCAGTACTTC. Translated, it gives CASSSISGGAQETQYF.

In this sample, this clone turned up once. CDR3 nucleotides: TGTGCCAGTAGTATAGGCAGGGATCGGGACAAGACCGAGCAGTACTTC. Its protein is CASSIGRDRDKTEQYF. This chain joins TRBV19 and TRBJ2-7, with a weak D call TRBD1 (6 bases). Germline V gives CDR1 LNHDA, CDR2 SQIVND (reference sequence). Trimming stripped 1 base from V and 6 bases from J, with 19 bases between. This CDR3 has 16 amino acids.

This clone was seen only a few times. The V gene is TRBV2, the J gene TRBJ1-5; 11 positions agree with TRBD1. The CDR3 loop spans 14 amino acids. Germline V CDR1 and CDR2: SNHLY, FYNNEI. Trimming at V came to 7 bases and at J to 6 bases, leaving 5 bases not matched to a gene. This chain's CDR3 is CASTGTGGGQPQHF. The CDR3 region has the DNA TGTGCCAGCACCGGGACAGGGGGAGGTCAGCCCCAGCATTTT.

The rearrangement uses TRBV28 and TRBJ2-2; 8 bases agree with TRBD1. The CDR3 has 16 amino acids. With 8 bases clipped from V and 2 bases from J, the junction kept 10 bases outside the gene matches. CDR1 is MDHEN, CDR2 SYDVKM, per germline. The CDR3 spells CASLTGDKDNTGELFF. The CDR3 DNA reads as TGTGCCAGCCTGACAGGGGATAAAGACAACACCGGGGAGCTGTTTTTT.

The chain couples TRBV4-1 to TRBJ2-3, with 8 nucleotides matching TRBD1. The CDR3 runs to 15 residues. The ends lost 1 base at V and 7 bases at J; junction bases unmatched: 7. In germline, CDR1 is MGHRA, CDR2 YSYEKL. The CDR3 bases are TGCGCCAGCAGCCAAGGAGGACAGGGCGTGAATACGCAGTATTTT. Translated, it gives CASSQGGQGVNTQYF.

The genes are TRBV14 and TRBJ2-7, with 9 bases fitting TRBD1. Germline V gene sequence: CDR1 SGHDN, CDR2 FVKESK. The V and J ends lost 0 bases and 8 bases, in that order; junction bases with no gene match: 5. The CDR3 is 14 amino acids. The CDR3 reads CASSQEGTGFKQYF. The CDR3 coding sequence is TGTGCCAGCAGCCAAGAAGGGACAGGGTTTAAGCAGTACTTC.

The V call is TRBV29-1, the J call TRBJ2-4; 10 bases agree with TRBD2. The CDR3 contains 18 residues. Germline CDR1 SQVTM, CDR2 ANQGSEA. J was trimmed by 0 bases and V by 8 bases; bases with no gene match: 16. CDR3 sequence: CSPNPGGSGREAKNIQYF. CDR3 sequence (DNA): TGCAGCCCTAACCCTGGGGGAAGCGGGAGGGAAGCCAAAAACATTCAGTACTTC.

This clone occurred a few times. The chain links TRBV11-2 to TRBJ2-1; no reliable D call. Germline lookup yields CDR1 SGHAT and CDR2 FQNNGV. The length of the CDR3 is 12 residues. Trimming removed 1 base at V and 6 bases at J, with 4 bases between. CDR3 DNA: TGTGCCAGCAGCTTAGCCGTCAATGAGCAGTTCTTC. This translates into CASSLAVNEQFF.

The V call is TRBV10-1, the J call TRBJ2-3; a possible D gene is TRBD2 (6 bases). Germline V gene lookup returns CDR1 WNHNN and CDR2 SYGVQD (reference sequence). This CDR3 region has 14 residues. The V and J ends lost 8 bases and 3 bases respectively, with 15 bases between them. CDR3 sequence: CASAGIGETDTQYF. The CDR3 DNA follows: TGCGCCAGCGCGGGGATAGGAGAGACAGATACGCAGTATTTT.

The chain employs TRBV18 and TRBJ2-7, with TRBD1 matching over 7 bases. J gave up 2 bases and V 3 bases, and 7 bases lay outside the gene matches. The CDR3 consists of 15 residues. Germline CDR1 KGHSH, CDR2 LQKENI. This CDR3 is CASSPADRSPYEQYF. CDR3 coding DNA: TGTGCCAGCTCACCGGCGGACAGGTCCCCCTACGAGCAGTACTTC.

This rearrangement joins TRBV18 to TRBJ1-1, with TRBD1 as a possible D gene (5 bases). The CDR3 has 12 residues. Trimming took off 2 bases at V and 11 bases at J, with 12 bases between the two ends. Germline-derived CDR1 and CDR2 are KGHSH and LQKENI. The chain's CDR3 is CASSPTGWGAFF. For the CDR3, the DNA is TGTGCCAGCTCACCAACAGGCTGGGGTGCTTTCTTT.

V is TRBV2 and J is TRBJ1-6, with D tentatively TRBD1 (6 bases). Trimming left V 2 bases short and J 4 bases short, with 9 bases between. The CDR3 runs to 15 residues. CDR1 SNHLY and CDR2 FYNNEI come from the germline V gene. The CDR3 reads CASSEQGLYNSPLHF. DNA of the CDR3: TGTGCCAGCAGTGAACAGGGGTTGTATAATTCACCCCTCCACTTT.